This TCR beta chain was sequenced for a study of blood T cell repertoires in COVID-19. Per the authors' pipeline: The assay estimated nucleated cells by amplifying reference gene primers. Clones were sequenced by immunoSEQ multiplex PCR, and TCRdb holds only the in-frame ones, with some missing. D and trimming were read from the DNA, whereas the V and J calls and clone size are those reported in that table. The sample holds 330,000 or so clones; 92% are singletons and the top ten take approximately 17%. The J segment lost 3 bases and the V segment lost 8 bases, leaving 7 bases of the junction unmatched. Germline V CDR1 and CDR2: SNHLY, FYNNEI. There are 15 residues in the CDR3. Two negative PCRs, clearance, or symptom resolution had been documented for recovered Cohort 3 donors.

The sequencing input was PBMCs or T cells enriched from blood (not recorded which). The chain is built from TRBV2 and TRBJ1-5; 10 bases align to TRBD1. The sequence was collected from a woman between 25 and 40 years old who had recovered from COVID-19. The CDR3 nucleotides read TGTGCCAGCCAAAGGGACAGGGGCTTCAATCAGCCCCAGCATTTT. It yields the protein CASQRDRGFNQPQHF.